Following are 21 T cell receptor beta chains from one sample sequenced in a study of blood T cell repertoires in COVID-19. TCRdb keeps only in-frame clones here, not all; method: immunoSEQ multiplex PCR. The profile shows about 99,000 clones, approximately 79% of them singletons. The sample taken for sequencing was peripheral blood. Source of these receptors: a woman aged 80 or over with active or convalescent COVID-19.

This clone came up once. The V call is TRBV5-4, the J call TRBJ1-1; D unresolved. Trimming took 4 bases from V and 2 from J, leaving 15 bases between them. Germline loops: CDR1 SGHNT, CDR2 YYREEE (reference sequence). The CDR3 has 15 residues. The CDR3 here is CASSPTGGDNTEAFF. The CDR3 bases are TGTGCCAGCAGCCCGACCGGAGGAGACAACACTGAAGCTTTCTTT.

This chain joins TRBV7-9 and TRBJ1-4; D is unclear. The CDR3 sequence is 12 residues long. Between the trimmed V and J ends, which lost 5 bases and 4 bases, there was a span of 5 bases. Germline lookup yields CDR1 SEHNR and CDR2 FQNEAQ (reference sequence). The CDR3 sequence is CASSQDNEKLFF. DNA of the CDR3: TGTGCCAGCAGCCAGGATAATGAAAAACTGTTTTTT.

This clone was observed once. The V call is TRBV4-1, the J call TRBJ2-1; 9 bases map to TRBD2. CDR1 is MGHRA and CDR2 is YSYEKL in the germline V gene. The CDR3 is 17 residues long. Trimming cost V 0 bases and J 7 bases; bases outside gene matches: 10. Written as DNA, the CDR3 is TGCGCCAGCAGCCAAGAGCTGGCTAGCGGGGTCAAAAATGAGCAGTTCTTC. Translating it yields CASSQELASGVKNEQFF.

The V call is TRBV29-1, the J call TRBJ2-7, with no clear D. The CDR3 spans 12 residues. V was cut by 3 bases and J by 0 bases, with 6 bases left in between. From germline, CDR1 is SQVTM and CDR2 ANQGSEA. The CDR3 DNA follows: TGCAGCGTTGAGGGCAGCTCCTACGAGCAGTACTTC. Residues: CSVEGSSYEQYF.

The chain combines TRBV6-6 with TRBJ2-7; D call uncertain. V lost 2 bases and J 4 bases, leaving 18 bases between the germline ends. Germline CDR1 MNHNY, CDR2 SVGAGI (reference sequence). The CDR3 totals 16 residues. Written as DNA, the CDR3 is TGTGCCAGCAGTTACGGCCACGGAGAAACAAGGTACGAGCAGTACTTC. Translation: CASSYGHGETRYEQYF.

This sequence joins TRBV6-5 and TRBJ1-5; D gene unclear. The CDR3 runs 11 residues. V was clipped by 6 bases and J by 4 bases, with 4 bases between them. The germline gives CDR1 MNHEY, CDR2 SVGAGI. The CDR3 coding sequence is TGTGCCAGCAGGACTAATCAGCCCCAGCATTTT. Translated: CASRTNQPQHF.

The chain joins TRBV2 to TRBJ1-4; 10 nucleotides align to TRBD1. The trim removed 10 bases at V and 7 bases at J, leaving 9 bases unmatched. Germline CDR1 SNHLY, CDR2 FYNNEI. The length of the CDR3 is 14 residues. CDR3 sequence reads: CAIQLTGGGEKLFF. The CDR3 bases are TGTGCCATCCAATTGACAGGGGGCGGTGAAAAACTGTTTTTT.

The gene calls are TRBV29-1 and TRBJ1-2, with 8 bases lining up with TRBD1. V shed 5 bases and J 3 bases; nucleotides not matched to a gene: 8. Looked up from germline, CDR1 is SQVTM and CDR2 is ANQGSEA. The CDR3 is made up of 14 amino acids. The DNA of the CDR3 is TGCAGCGTTCGGACAGGGCGAGGGGACTATGGCTACACCTTC. Translated: CSVRTGRGDYGYTF.

This chain connects TRBV5-4 to TRBJ2-5; possible D gene TRBD1, 6 bases. This CDR3 spans 16 amino acids. Per the germline V gene, CDR1 is SGHNT and CDR2 is YYREEE (reference sequence). Trimming left V 2 bases short and J 4 bases short, with 18 bases between. The CDR3 loop reads CASSLSPITGRETQYF. CDR3 DNA: TGTGCCAGCAGCTTAAGTCCAATCACAGGGCGAGAGACCCAGTACTTC.

This chain links TRBV18 with TRBJ2-5; TRBD1 matches at 7 bases. The CDR3 totals 15 residues. CDR1 and CDR2 from the germline V gene are KGHSH and LQKENI. Unmatched junction bases numbered 10, after V lost 6 bases and J lost 3 bases. The CDR3 coding sequence is TGTGCCAGCTCCCCTGGGCTGCAGGGGGAAGAGACCCAGTACTTC. This encodes CASSPGLQGEETQYF.

V is TRBV13 and J is TRBJ2-7; 11 bases line up with TRBD2. The CDR3 spans 15 residues. V gave up 5 bases and J gave up 3 bases; unmatched junction bases: 6. Germline CDR1 is PRHDT and CDR2 is FYEKMQ (reference sequence). CDR3 DNA sequence: TGTGCCAGCAGCAACAGACTAGCGGGAATCTACGAGCAGTACTTC. Residues: CASSNRLAGIYEQYF.

This chain uses TRBV6-5 with TRBJ1-1; 8 bases are a match to TRBD1. The CDR3 sequence is 13 residues long. V gave up 10 bases and J gave up 6 bases; unmatched junction bases: 10. From germline, CDR1 is MNHEY and CDR2 SVGAGI. The CDR3 DNA reads as TGTGCCACACAGGGGGTTTTATTTCCTGAAGCTTTCTTT. Translated, it gives CATQGVLFPEAFF.

This sequence joins TRBV9 and TRBJ2-1; 8 nucleotides align to TRBD1. V lost 1 base and J lost 15; bases outside the gene matches: 6. Germline V gene data show CDR1 as SGDLS and CDR2 as YYNGEE. The CDR3 runs 12 residues. The CDR3 nucleotides read TGTGCCAGCAGCGTACCCGGACAGGGTATGTTCTTC. This encodes CASSVPGQGMFF.

The genes are TRBV2 and TRBJ2-7; 7 bases fit TRBD1. CDR3 length equals 14 residues. CDR1 is SNHLY and CDR2 is FYNNEI in the germline V gene. The V segment lost 3 bases and the J segment 1 base; nucleotides outside the gene matches: 3. For the CDR3, the DNA is TGTGCCAGCAGTGATCAGGGGGATTCCTACGAGCAGTACTTC. Its translation is CASSDQGDSYEQYF.

This sequence joins TRBV6-5 and TRBJ2-5, with D maybe TRBD2 (5 bases). The V gene lost 7 bases and the J gene lost 5 bases, with 17 bases spanning the gap. Germline V gene lookup returns CDR1 MNHEY and CDR2 SVGAGI. The CDR3 sequence is 14 residues long. DNA of the CDR3: TGTGCCAGCACGACGAGGTCGCGGGTGGAGACCCAGTACTTC. This encodes CASTTRSRVETQYF.

The rearrangement links TRBV3-1 (or the pseudogene TRBV3-2) to TRBJ2-7; the D gene is possibly TRBD1 (6 bases). The CDR3 extends over 15 amino acids. V lost 4 bases and J lost 0, with 13 bases in between. Germline CDR1 LGHDT, CDR2 YNNKEL (reference sequence). The CDR3 protein is CASSRVRGSSYEQYF. For the CDR3, the DNA is TGTGCCAGCAGCCGAGTCAGGGGTAGCTCCTACGAGCAGTACTTC.

This rearrangement joins TRBV10-3 to TRBJ2-6, with D maybe TRBD2 (6 bases). From germline, CDR1 is ENHRY and CDR2 SYGVKD. The V end lost 2 bases, the J end lost 0 bases, and 17 bases lay between the germline ends. The CDR3 contains 19 residues. In nucleotides, the CDR3 is TGTGCCATCAGTGAGGGACTAATGCCGGGTGGCTCTGGGGCCAACGTCCTGACTTTC. Encoded protein: CAISEGLMPGGSGANVLTF.

The chain recombines TRBV5-5 with TRBJ1-1; 12 nucleotides match TRBD1. There are 19 residues in the CDR3. Looked up from germline, CDR1 is SGHKS and CDR2 is YYEKEE (reference sequence). The junction had 9 bases not matched to a gene; V was cut back by 0 bases and J by 0 bases. In DNA, the CDR3 is TGTGCCAGCAGCTTGGCTGGTTTAGGGACAGGGGGCATGAACACTGAAGCTTTCTTT. Translating gives CASSLAGLGTGGMNTEAFF.

With regard to this clone: At one boundary the junction diverges from the germline segment, which might be a read error. J is TRBJ1-1 and V is TRBV5-1; 7 positions agree with TRBD1. The V gene's germline CDR1 is SGHRS and CDR2 YFSETQ. The CDR3 sequence is 15 residues long. The CDR3 nucleotides read TGTGCCAGCAGCTTTTCGACAGGGTGGAACACTGAAGCTTTCTTT. Its protein product is CASSFSTGWNTEAFF.

The J gene is TRBJ2-3, the V gene TRBV9; perhaps TRBD2 as D (5 bases). CDR1 and CDR2 (germline): SGDLS, YYNGEE. The V end was cut by 3 bases, the J end by 6 bases, with 20 bases between. The CDR3 has 16 amino acids. In nucleotides, the CDR3 is TGTGCCAGCAGCGCAGCGGTGGGAGTGGCGTTGGATACGCAGTATTTT. It is translated as CASSAAVGVALDTQYF.

The chain links TRBV9 to TRBJ2-1; 9 nucleotides align to TRBD2. V shed 6 bases and J 9 bases; nucleotides not matched to a gene: 10. This CDR3 region has 14 residues. From germline, CDR1 is SGDLS and CDR2 YYNGEE. CDR3 in DNA: TGTGCCAGCACCGGGACTAGCCTCCAGGGTGAGCAGTTCTTC. Its translation: CASTGTSLQGEQFF. Drawing the rest from reference TRBV9 and TRBJ2-1, the complete variable domain is DSGVTQTPKHLITATGQRVTLRCSPRSGDLSVYWYQQSLDQGLQFLIQYYNGEERAKGNILERFSAQQFPDLHSELNLSSLELGDSALYFCASTGTSLQGEQFFGPGTRLTVL.